These 4 T cell receptor beta chains came from one sample sequenced in a study of metastatic and nonmetastatic thyroid tumors. No treatment had been given to any patient before thyroid surgery. Through MiXCR, TCRdb re-clonotyped the PCR reads. The data hold tens of thousands of clones, with roughly a quarter observed a single time. Source material: blood. Receptors were obtained from a female donor with papillary thyroid cancer or a benign thyroid nodule (not recorded which). Some clones in this sample may be carry-over from other donors' samples.

This clone was detected many times. This chain uses TRBV20-1 with TRBJ1-5; a weak D match, TRBD1 (6 bases). The germline gives CDR1 DFQATT, CDR2 SNEGSKA (reference sequence). The ends were cut back, 2 bases at V and 0 bases at J, with 11 bases in the middle. This CDR3 is 15 amino acids long. CDR3 region: CSARKAGDSNQPQHF. The CDR3 nucleotides read TGCAGTGCTAGAAAGGCAGGGGATAGCAATCAGCCCCAGCATTTT.

The table lists this clone with many counts. This chain connects TRBV5-1 to TRBJ1-1, with 8 positions matching TRBD1. J lost 0 bases, V lost 7 bases, and 11 bases had no gene match. This CDR3 has 16 residues. Germline CDR1 and CDR2: SGHRS and YFSETQ. CDR3 loop: CASSSGTGWMNTEAFF. Written as DNA, the CDR3 is TGCGCCAGCTCAAGCGGGACAGGCTGGATGAACACTGAAGCTTTCTTT.

At least ten counts were recorded for this clone. A read error may be the cause here, since a much bigger clone is one base away. This chain uses TRBV28 with TRBJ1-1; D uncertain. The V end lost 4 bases, the J end lost 7 bases, and 7 bases lay between the germline ends. The CDR3 length is 11 residues. CDR1 and CDR2 from the germline V gene are MDHEN and SYDVKM. The CDR3 coding sequence is TGTGCCAGCAGTTATTACGGTGAAGCTTTCTTT. This encodes CASSYYGEAFF.

The chain uses TRBV7-9 and TRBJ2-1, with 8 positions matching TRBD2. This CDR3 region has 14 residues. The V segment lost 5 bases and the J segment 7 bases; nucleotides outside the gene matches: 7. Germline V gives CDR1 SEHNR, CDR2 FQNEAQ (reference sequence). In DNA, the CDR3 is TGTGCCAGCAGCGTTTCACGGGAGGGGAATGAGCAGTTCTTC. The encoded protein is CASSVSREGNEQFF.